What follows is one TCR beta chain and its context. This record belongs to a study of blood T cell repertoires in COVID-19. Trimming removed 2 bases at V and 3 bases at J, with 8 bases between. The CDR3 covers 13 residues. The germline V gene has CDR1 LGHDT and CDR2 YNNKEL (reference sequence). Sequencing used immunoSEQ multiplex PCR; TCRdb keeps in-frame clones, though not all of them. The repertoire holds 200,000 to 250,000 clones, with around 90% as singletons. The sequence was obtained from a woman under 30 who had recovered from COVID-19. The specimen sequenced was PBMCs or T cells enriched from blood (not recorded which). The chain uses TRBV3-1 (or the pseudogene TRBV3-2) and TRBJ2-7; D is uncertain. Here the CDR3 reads CASSQRVYYEQYF. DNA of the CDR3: TGTGCCAGCAGCCAACGGGTTTACTACGAGCAGTACTTC.